This TCR beta chain stems from a study of technical replicates of blood from several donors (dated by TCRdb to about 2017). The CDR3 goes from the cysteine to the phenylalanine over 13 residues. Only the CDR3 part of the read is kept: 39 bases, read in frame from the first base. V gives up 3 bases and J gives up 3 bases, and the segment between their germline ends measures 9 bases. The CDR1 and CDR2 encoded by the germline V gene are SGDLS and YYNGEE. Libraries were made using the immunoSEQ multiplex PCR assay. TCRdb took this table from immuneACCESS and kept in-frame rearrangements with V and J called. Such tables lack part of the clones; where checked against another copy, unresolved V genes explain under half of the gap, and the rest is unexplained. For this sample there are roughly 80,000 clones; around nine tenths appear just once. Approximately 0.42% of the sample belongs to the ten largest clones.

Worth noting for this clone: Its binding antigen is unknown. No qualities accompany the bases; no much larger clone lies one base away.

Sequencing was carried out using T cells isolated from PBMCs. The TCR was taken from a human donor in good health. Here the chain combines TRBV9 and TRBJ1-2; perhaps TRBD1 is the D gene, with 6 bases matching. This receptor carries the CDR3 CASSEQGHYGYTF. The nucleotide sequence is given as TGTGCCAGCAGCGAACAGGGTCACTATGGCTACACCTTC.